This entry lists 19 T cell receptor beta chains sequenced from one sample in a study of neurological immune-mediated disorders. TCRdb analysed the 5' RACE reads with MiXCR anew, one entry per CDR3 protein. The sample lists about 70,000 distinct CDR3 sequences, 2.5% to 4% occurring once. The sequencing sample was made of PBMCs. The receptors here all came from a woman in her 50s with multiple sclerosis.

In this sample, this clonotype turned up many times. The genes are TRBV5-5 and TRBJ2-5; 9 positions agree with TRBD2. V trimming: 1 base; J trimming: 1 base; junction bases outside the gene matches: 8. The CDR3 is made up of 17 amino acids. Germline-derived CDR1 and CDR2 are SGHKS and YYEKEE (reference sequence). CDR3 loop: CASSLLPSGAFQETQYF. The CDR3 DNA reads TGTGCCAGCAGCTTGCTGCCTAGCGGGGCATTCCAAGAGACCCAGTACTTC.

This clonotype was seen ten or more times. The CDR3 is CSAEGGGASNNEQFF. DNA for the CDR3: TGCAGTGCTGAAGGTGGTGGCGCCAGCAACAATGAGCAGTTCTTC. The rearrangement uses TRBV20-1 and TRBJ2-1; D is ambiguous. Germline CDR1 and CDR2: DFQATT and SNEGSKA (reference sequence). With 5 bases removed from V and 5 bases from J, the gap between germline ends came to 19 bases. The CDR3 is made up of 15 amino acids.

This clonotype was counted at least ten times. The gene calls are TRBV20-1 and TRBJ1-5; 8 bases line up with TRBD1. Germline V CDR1 and CDR2: DFQATT, SNEGSKA (reference sequence). V shed 6 bases and J 4 bases; nucleotides not matched to a gene: 8. The CDR3 loop spans 14 amino acids. CDR3 residues: CSALDRATNQPQHF. Written as DNA, the CDR3 is TGCAGTGCGTTGGACAGGGCAACTAATCAGCCCCAGCATTTT.

This clonotype was recorded at least ten times. The V call is TRBV5-5, the J call TRBJ1-1; 12 bases fit TRBD1. The ends lost 3 bases at V and 1 base at J; junction bases unmatched: 7. The CDR3 has 17 residues. Germline-derived CDR1 and CDR2 are SGHKS and YYEKEE (reference sequence). In DNA, the CDR3 is TGTGCCAGCAGCTGGGGGACAGGGGGCGCGAGGAACACTGAAGCTTTCTTT. As protein: CASSWGTGGARNTEAFF.

This clonotype came up many times. J is TRBJ2-1 and V is TRBV7-2, with D possibly being TRBD2 (5 bases). CDR3 length equals 16 residues. Germline-derived CDR1 and CDR2 are SGHTA and FQGNSA. V was pared by 3 bases and J by 0 bases, with 12 bases between. CDR3 in DNA: TGTGCCAGCAGCTTGCGGGCTACTAGCTCCTACAATGAGCAGTTCTTC. Translated, it gives CASSLRATSSYNEQFF.

This chain links TRBV5-7 with TRBJ1-5, with TRBD1 identical over 7 bases. TRBV5-7 is an ORF; its function is uncertain. Unmatched junction bases numbered 7, after V lost 4 bases and J lost 3 bases. The length of the CDR3 is 15 residues. The DNA for the CDR3 is TGTGCCAGCAGCCCAGGACAGGTCATCAATCAGCCCCAGCATTTT. Its translation is CASSPGQVINQPQHF.

This clonotype was recorded many times. The chain employs TRBV28 and TRBJ2-3; no clear D. The CDR3 totals 15 residues. The ends were cut back, 7 bases at V and 1 base at J, with 15 bases in the middle. CDR1 MDHEN and CDR2 SYDVKM come from the germline V gene. The CDR3 sequence is CASILTDRGTDTQYF. The CDR3 bases are TGTGCCAGCATCCTCACAGATAGGGGCACAGATACGCAGTATTTT.

This clonotype was seen ten or more times. V and J are TRBV5-5 and TRBJ2-7, with 8 bases lining up with TRBD1. Trimming at V came to 2 bases and at J to 3 bases, leaving 4 bases not matched to a gene. The length of the CDR3 is 14 residues. Germline V lookup: CDR1 SGHKS, CDR2 YYEKEE (reference sequence). The CDR3 DNA follows: TGTGCCAGCAGCTTAGGGACAGGCCTCTACGAGCAGTACGTC. It translates to CASSLGTGLYEQYV.

This clonotype appeared many times. The genes are TRBV7-2 and TRBJ2-5; 10 positions match TRBD2. The germline CDR1 and CDR2 sequences are SGHTA and FQGNSA. V lost 2 bases and J lost 10; bases outside the gene matches: 16. The CDR3 sequence is 17 residues long. Here the CDR3 reads CASSLQQGWASGSGQYF. CDR3 in DNA: TGTGCCAGCAGCTTACAGCAGGGTTGGGCTAGCGGGAGTGGCCAGTACTTC.

This clonotype was counted ten times or more. The V gene is TRBV15, the J gene TRBJ1-2; D is ambiguous. Deletions cut 5 bases from V and 6 bases from J, with 16 bases between. Germline assignment: CDR1 LNHNV and CDR2 YYDKDF (reference sequence). CDR3 length: 14 residues. CDR3 bases: TGTGCCACCAGCGCAACTGCGGGGTATGATGGCTACACCTTC. This sequence encodes CATSATAGYDGYTF.

In this sample, this clonotype turned up many times. The CDR3 reads CASSRAGDGYTF. The CDR3, as DNA: TGCGCCAGCAGCCGCGCAGGGGATGGCTACACCTTC. This chain links TRBV5-1 with TRBJ1-2; D might be TRBD1 (6 bases). The CDR3 totals 12 residues. Germline V CDR1 and CDR2: SGHRS, YFSETQ. Trimming removed 4 bases from V and 6 bases from J, with 10 bases in between.

This clonotype was found many times. The genes are TRBV15 and TRBJ2-7; 7 bases map to TRBD1. The CDR3 is 14 amino acids. Germline V gives CDR1 LNHNV, CDR2 YYDKDF (reference sequence). Trimming removed 1 base from V and 7 bases from J; junction bases left unmatched: 7. The CDR3 bases are TGTGCCACCAGCAGAGGTGGGACAGCCGATGAGCAGTACGTC. It encodes CATSRGGTADEQYV.

This clonotype was observed at least ten times. This rearrangement joins TRBV10-3 to TRBJ1-2; 8 positions match TRBD1. The CDR3 has 17 amino acids. Germline V gives CDR1 ENHRY, CDR2 SYGVKD. V trimming: 3 bases; J trimming: 5 bases; junction bases outside the gene matches: 14. The CDR3 loop is CAISEGPGQGGPYGYTF. CDR3 in DNA: TGTGCCATCAGTGAAGGCCCCGGACAGGGAGGTCCTTATGGCTACACCTTC.

This clonotype was seen repeatedly, ten times or more. The chain recombines TRBV24-1 with TRBJ2-5, with D tentatively TRBD1 or TRBD2 (5 bases each). The CDR3 has 12 amino acids. The V gene lost 3 bases and the J gene lost 7 bases, with 8 bases spanning the gap. Germline assignment: CDR1 KGHDR and CDR2 SFDVKD. CDR3 sequence reads: CATSDGTRTQYF. CDR3 coding DNA: TGTGCCACCAGTGATGGGACCCGGACCCAGTACTTC.

The V and J genes are TRBV5-1 and TRBJ2-1, with TRBD2 identical over 9 bases. The CDR3 runs to 15 residues. V lost 0 bases to trimming and J lost 7 bases; unmatched junction nucleotides: 5. Per the germline V gene, CDR1 is SGHRS and CDR2 is YFSETQ. The CDR3 nucleotides read TGCGCCAGCAGCTTGGCGCTAGCGGGAACGAATGAGCAGTTCTTC. Protein product: CASSLALAGTNEQFF.

This clonotype was seen ten or more times. The rearrangement uses TRBV20-1 and TRBJ2-5; the D gene could be TRBD1 or TRBD2 (5 bases each). The germline gives CDR1 DFQATT, CDR2 SNEGSKA (reference sequence). This CDR3 is 11 amino acids long. Deletions cut 7 bases from V and 5 bases from J, with 11 bases between. The CDR3 loop reads CSGGVVETQYF. The CDR3, as DNA: TGCAGTGGAGGGGTCGTGGAGACCCAGTACTTC.

V gene TRBV25-1 combines with J gene TRBJ2-7; D is uncertain. The CDR3 is made up of 13 amino acids. Trimming took off 1 base at V and 0 bases at J, with 4 bases between the two ends. CDR1 is MGHDK and CDR2 is SYGVNS in the germline V gene. CDR3 amino acids: CASSESLSYEQYF. The DNA of the CDR3 is TGTGCCAGCAGTGAATCTCTCTCCTACGAGCAGTACTTC.

This clonotype was counted ten times or more. The CDR3 loop reads CATLDRAPQPLHF. The CDR3 DNA reads as TGTGCCACCCTGGACAGGGCCCCGCAACCCCTCCACTTT. The V call is TRBV7-2, the J call TRBJ1-6; TRBD1 agrees at 8 bases. Germline V CDR1 and CDR2: SGHTA, FQGNSA. The CDR3 covers 13 residues. V shed 10 bases and J 12 bases; nucleotides not matched to a gene: 11.

Points on this clonotype: This may arise from a read error, as a much more abundant clone is one base away. The chain is built from TRBV6-2 or TRBV6-3 and TRBJ2-1, with D unresolved. Germline V lookup: CDR1 MNHEY, CDR2 SVGEGT. The CDR3 loop spans 18 amino acids. V was clipped by 2 bases and J by 6 bases, with 23 bases between them. The CDR3 reads CASSYRYYKTQKGNEQFF. In DNA, the CDR3 is TGTGCCAGCAGTTACAGGTACTACAAAACCCAAAAAGGCAATGAGCAGTTCTTC.